The T cell receptor (beta chain) described here comes from a study of CD8+ T cells in alopecia areata. The wider study: For treated patients, severity scores reflected the percentage of scalp area affected.

Notes on the study in general: Sequenced scalp T cells also include alphabeta T cells resident in normal skin. Lesional scalp, notably in alopecia totalis/universalis, had clonality above that of normal scalp.

Points on this clone: The antigen remains undetermined.

The authors extracted RNA and reverse transcribed it into cDNA as the sequencing template. Assay: immunoSEQ multiplex PCR; the TCRdb copy retains only in-frame clones and omits some. The table includes 130,000 or so clones, 86% detected once. As for treatment: oral pan-JAK inhibitor, 5-10 mg twice daily. Lesional scalp punch biopsies and peripheral blood were collected from alopecia areata patients. CDR1 and CDR2 from the germline V gene are SEHNR and FQNEAQ (reference sequence). The V gene end was trimmed by 3 bases and the J gene end by 6 bases; junction bases not matched to a gene: 16. The CDR3 consists of 19 residues.

Specimen: CD8+ T cells sorted from blood, collected at week 4, from a patient treated with tofacitinib. The rearrangement links TRBV7-9 to TRBJ2-1; 11 positions agree with TRBD1. This clonotype was sampled from a human donor with alopecia areata. The CDR3 nucleotides are TGTGCCAGCAGCTTCCCCGGACAGGGGGCCCCACTAGCGTTCAATGAGCAGTTCTTC. This gives the protein CASSFPGQGAPLAFNEQFF.